This is a list of T cell receptor beta chains from one sample in a study of blood T cell repertoires in COVID-19. Repertoires were generated with immunoSEQ multiplex PCR, while TCRdb's copy carries only in-frame clones and drops some. Of around 200,000 clones listed, approximately 87% are singletons. Sequencing was performed on PBMCs or T cells enriched from blood (not recorded which). Every receptor here comes from a woman between 50 and 59 years old in a cohort exposed to, infected with or recovered from COVID-19 (not recorded which). Each CDR3 is given without its conserved first and last residue. Fields, in order: CDR3 length, V gene, J gene, CDR3 protein.

14	TRBV4-3	TRBJ2-1	ASSQDFEQGWDEQF
12	TRBV9	TRBJ1-1	ASSVMAGGTEAF
11	TRBV10-1	TRBJ2-2	ASSLAGTGELF
12	TRBV7-2	TRBJ2-7	ASSPGGTSYEQY
13	TRBV18	TRBJ2-2	ASSPFSGDTGELF
14	TRBV11-2	TRBJ2-3	ASSLIRGGGPDTQY
13	TRBV5-1	TRBJ1-4	ASSPNVAVNEKLF
14	TRBV25-1	TRBJ2-6	ASSEGLISGANVLT
14	TRBV7-9	TRBJ2-3	ASSLATSGDTDTQY
10	TRBV11-2	TRBJ1-1	ASSGGATEAF
11	TRBV28	TRBJ1-6	ASSLLQNSPLH
13	TRBV18	TRBJ1-3	ASSPSTSSGNTIY
10	TRBV25-1	TRBJ1-1	ASRGPNTEAF
14	TRBV5-4	TRBJ1-3	ASSLTGGYSGNTIY
13	TRBV20-1	TRBJ2-7	SASGAGASSYEQY
12	TRBV7-9	TRBJ1-3	ASSFARAGNTIY
14	TRBV5-6	TRBJ1-2	ASSWGTGAPGYGYT
13	TRBV19	TRBJ2-7	ASSNIGRDNYEQY
11	TRBV7-2	TRBJ1-6	ASSLGSSSPLH
13	TRBV11-2	TRBJ1-3	ASSLVVRAGNTIY
12	TRBV5-8	TRBJ1-2	ASSYDNTFYGYT
11	TRBV3-1/TRBV3-2	TRBJ2-1	ASSPTGFDEQF
18	TRBV6-4	TRBJ2-6	ASSDAGPGSSFSGANVLT
11	TRBV6-6	TRBJ2-7	ASSYLGKNEQY
10	TRBV14	TRBJ2-3	ASSLGQATQY
10	TRBV5-1	TRBJ2-1	ASNPSSGEQF
14	TRBV19	TRBJ2-1	ASSTRTGVISYEQF
11	TRBV5-4	TRBJ1-3	ASSLGGRNTIY
14	TRBV7-2	TRBJ1-3	ASSLTRGSSGNTIY
10	TRBV6-5	TRBJ2-6	ASSLARGVLT
12	TRBV30	TRBJ1-6	AWSVGQGASPLH
13	TRBV19	TRBJ2-1	ASSTQGREFSEQF
15	TRBV19	TRBJ1-2	ASSVKAQTGGVYGYT
16	TRBV4-2	TRBJ1-6	ASSQALVIGQGDSPLH
13	TRBV2	TRBJ1-1	ASSERVRMNTEAF
11	TRBV2	TRBJ1-2	ASRTTGGARYT
12	TRBV19	TRBJ2-3	ASTEHPATDTQY
15	TRBV18	TRBJ1-5	ASSLSGGAGVNQPQH
12	TRBV4-2	TRBJ2-1	ASSPSGPYNEQF
10	TRBV10-3	TRBJ2-6	AISVGANVLT
10	TRBV28	TRBJ1-5	AKGQGNQPQH
14	TRBV19	TRBJ1-1	ASTLHLTGGLTEAF